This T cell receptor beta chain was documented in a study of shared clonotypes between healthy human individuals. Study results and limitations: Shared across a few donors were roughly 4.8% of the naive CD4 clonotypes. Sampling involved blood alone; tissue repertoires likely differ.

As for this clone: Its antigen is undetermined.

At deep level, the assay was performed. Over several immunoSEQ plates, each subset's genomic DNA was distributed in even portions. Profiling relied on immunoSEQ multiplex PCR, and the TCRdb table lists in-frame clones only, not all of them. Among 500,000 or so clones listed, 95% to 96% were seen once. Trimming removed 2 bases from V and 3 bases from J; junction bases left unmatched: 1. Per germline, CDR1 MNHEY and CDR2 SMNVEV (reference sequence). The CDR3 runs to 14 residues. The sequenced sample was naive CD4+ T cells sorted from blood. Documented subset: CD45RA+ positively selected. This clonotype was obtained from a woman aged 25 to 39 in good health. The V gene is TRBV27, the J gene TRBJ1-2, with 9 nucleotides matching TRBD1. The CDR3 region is CASSLGQGHYGYTF. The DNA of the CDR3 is TGTGCCAGCAGTTTAGGACAGGGGCACTATGGCTACACCTTC.